One and the same sample provided the 8 T cell receptor beta chains below, sequenced in a study of shared clonotypes between healthy human individuals. The method was immunoSEQ multiplex PCR; TCRdb's version includes in-frame clones alone and lacks a portion of them. This sample has more than 1,200,000 clones, with approximately 98.5% found just once. Sequencing was performed on naive CD4+ T cells sorted from blood. As for subset: CD45RA+ positively selected. Receptors originate from a man aged 25 to 45 in good health.

This clone has just one count. Other DNA sequences of this sample code for an identical CDR3. The genes are TRBV7-9 and TRBJ2-3; D gene uncertain. V gave up 1 base and J gave up 3 bases, with 5 bases separating them. This CDR3 region has 13 residues. From germline, CDR1 is SEHNR and CDR2 FQNEAQ (reference sequence). The chain's CDR3 is CASSLVGTDTQYF. The CDR3 DNA reads TGTGCCAGCAGCTTAGTGGGGACAGATACGCAGTATTTT.

This chain links TRBV4-3 with TRBJ2-1; D may be TRBD2 (6 bases). Germline V gene sequence: CDR1 LGHNA, CDR2 YSLEER. Trimming took 5 bases from V and 1 from J, leaving 9 bases between them. The CDR3 is 14 amino acids. CDR3 loop: CASSKGLSYNEQFF. The CDR3 region has the DNA TGCGCCAGCAGCAAGGGACTGTCCTACAATGAGCAGTTCTTC.

The chain employs TRBV25-1 and TRBJ1-1; 8 bases map to TRBD1. The CDR3 is made up of 13 amino acids. In germline, CDR1 is MGHDK, CDR2 SYGVNS. Trimming took 4 bases from V and 7 from J; bases not matched to a gene: 5. CDR3 loop: CASSAPTGVEAFF. CDR3 coding DNA: TGTGCCAGCAGTGCCCCGACAGGGGTTGAAGCTTTCTTT.

The V call is TRBV19, the J call TRBJ2-7; tentatively, D is TRBD1 or TRBD2 (5 bases each). Looked up from germline, CDR1 is LNHDA and CDR2 is SQIVND (reference sequence). The CDR3 is 16 amino acids. The V and J ends lost 8 bases and 3 bases respectively, with 23 bases between them. The CDR3 DNA reads as TGTGCCAGTCAGGGTCGAAGCGGAGCGTTGGGCTACGAGCAGTACTTC. Protein: CASQGRSGALGYEQYF.

V usage is TRBV6-6 and J usage is TRBJ2-7, with TRBD2 matching 12 bases. The CDR3 contains 16 residues. V dropped 6 bases and J dropped 4; count of bases not matched to a gene: 10. Germline CDR1 reads MNHNY; CDR2 reads SVGAGI (reference sequence). CDR3 region: CASSTSSGRGEYEQYF. The CDR3 coding sequence is TGTGCCAGCAGCACCTCTAGCGGGAGGGGCGAGTACGAGCAGTACTTC.

The chain uses TRBV7-2 and TRBJ2-7; D is perhaps TRBD2 (7 bases). Germline CDR1 and CDR2: SGHTA and FQGNSA. CDR3 size: 13 residues. V dropped 8 bases and J dropped 1 base, with 12 bases sitting between them. This CDR3 is CASGGASSYEQYF. The CDR3 coding sequence is TGTGCCAGCGGGGGGGCCTCGTCCTACGAGCAGTACTTC.

The rearrangement uses TRBV18 and TRBJ2-1; D gene unclear. The CDR3 is 15 amino acids. The germline gives CDR1 KGHSH, CDR2 LQKENI. Trimming removed 3 bases at V and 0 bases at J, with 9 bases between. Written as DNA, the CDR3 is TGTGCCAGCTCACCCATGGTGTCCTCCTACAATGAGCAGTTCTTC. Translated, it gives CASSPMVSSYNEQFF.

On this clone itself: A junction boundary mismatches the germline segment, possibly from a read error. This chain joins TRBV28 and TRBJ2-7, with TRBD1 identical over 7 bases. Germline CDR1 reads MDHEN; CDR2 reads SYDVKM. CDR3 length equals 12 residues. CDR3: CASSLSTGEVVF. CDR3 sequence (DNA): TGTGCCAGCAGTTTATCCACAGGGGAAGTCGTCTTC.